This TCR beta chain was recovered during a study of T cells in Graves' hyperthyroidism and ophthalmopathy. Across the study: The initial diagnosis was the point when peripheral blood was collected, ahead of any treatment. Findings of the study overall: With a median lead of approximately 6 months before onset, the model predicted ophthalmopathy. Most clonotypes expanded in thyroid above 0.001 were likewise present in blood.

Each 10 ml fresh peripheral blood draw supplied the PBMCs. Amplification of TCR beta CDR3 regions used RNA as the template. When the TCR CDR3 underwent first-round RT-PCR, the HTBI primer set was used. Via MiXCR, TCRdb re-called the multiplex PCR reads, giving one row per CDR3 protein. The sample records fewer than 900,000 distinct CDR3 sequences, 16% being singletons. Germline trimming cut 7 bases from V and 7 bases from J; bases unmatched to any gene: 4. The CDR3 consists of 13 residues. Germline CDR1 is DFQATT and CDR2 is SNEGSKA (reference sequence). This clonotype turned up a few times. Its antigen is not known.

V gene TRBV20-1 combines with J gene TRBJ2-1; 13 positions agree with TRBD2. Sequencing was done on a sample of blood. This clonotype was sampled from a man between 18 and 29 years old with Graves' hyperthyroidism. The chain's CDR3 is CSVGTSGKNEQFF. As DNA, the CDR3 is TGCAGTGTGGGGACTAGCGGGAAAAATGAGCAGTTCTTC.